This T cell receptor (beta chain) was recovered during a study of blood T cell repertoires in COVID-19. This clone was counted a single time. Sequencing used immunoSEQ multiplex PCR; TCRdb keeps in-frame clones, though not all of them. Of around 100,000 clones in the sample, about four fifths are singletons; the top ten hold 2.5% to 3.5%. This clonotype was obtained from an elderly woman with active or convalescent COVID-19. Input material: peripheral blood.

DNA of the CDR3: TGTGCCAGTAGTACCGGGACAGGGATAGGTGGGGCCAACGTCCTGACTTTC. Translation: CASSTGTGIGGANVLTF. This rearrangement joins TRBV19 to TRBJ2-6, with 9 bases aligning to TRBD1. Germline assignment: CDR1 LNHDA and CDR2 SQIVND (reference sequence). With V trimmed by 4 bases and J by 3 bases, 7 bases remained unmatched. The CDR3 is made up of 17 amino acids. Supplemented by reference TRBV19 and TRBJ2-6, the full variable domain reads DGGITQSPKYLFRKEGQNVTLSCEQNLNHDAMYWYRQDPGQGLRLIYYSQIVNDFQKGDIAEGYSVSREKKESFPLTVTSAQKNPTAFYLCASSTGTGIGGANVLTFGAGSRLTVL.